These T cell receptor beta chains were read from a single sample in a study of blood T cell repertoires in COVID-19. Libraries were prepared by immunoSEQ multiplex PCR; TCRdb keeps only in-frame clonotypes and omits some of them. The table includes 140,000 or so clones, about 82% detected once. Sequences were obtained from PBMCs or T cells enriched from blood (not recorded which). These receptors all stem from a woman in her thirties or forties who had recovered from COVID-19. Each CDR3 is given with its conserved first and last residue. The D gene is left open where the match is weak. Where a row states a size, it is once, few, many or the class of an expanded clone; other rows omit it.

d_call	j_call	clone_size	v_call	cdr3_aa	cdr3_nt
NA	TRBJ2-1	NA	TRBV2	CASSETTINEQFF	TGTGCCAGCAGCGAGACAACCATCAATGAGCAGTTCTTC
NA	TRBJ2-1	once	TRBV4-2	CASSQLSSSNEQFF	TGTGCCAGCAGCCAGCTCTCTAGTTCCAATGAGCAGTTCTTC
TRBD1	TRBJ1-2	NA	TRBV6-5	CASSRDSVNYGYTF	TGTGCCAGCAGTCGGGACAGCGTTAACTATGGCTACACCTTC
NA	TRBJ2-5	NA	TRBV25-1	CASGTPATQYF	TGTGCCAGCGGGACTCCAGCGACCCAGTACTTC
NA	TRBJ1-5	NA	TRBV6-5	CASSTSTGYQPQHF	TGTGCCAGCAGTACCTCGACAGGTTATCAGCCCCAGCATTTT
NA	TRBJ2-3	NA	TRBV6-2/TRBV6-3	CASSYSGSYTDTQYF	TGTGCCAGCAGTTACTCCGGGAGCTACACAGATACGCAGTATTTT
NA	TRBJ2-3	NA	TRBV5-6	CASSLDGSTDTQYF	TGTGCCAGCAGCTTGGACGGTAGCACAGATACGCAGTATTTT
NA	TRBJ1-2	NA	TRBV3-1/TRBV3-2	CASSPHALPGTTDGGGYTF	TGTGCCAGCAGCCCCCACGCACTACCAGGGACCACGGACGGGGGAGGCTACACCTTC
NA	TRBJ1-3	NA	TRBV6-5	CASCLRGDSGNTIYF	TGTGCCAGCTGCTTACGTGGAGACTCTGGAAACACCATATATTTT
TRBD1	TRBJ1-5	NA	TRBV23-1	CASSQSSPAGQIDQPQHF	TGCGCCAGCAGTCAATCCTCACCGGCGGGACAGATCGATCAGCCCCAGCATTTT
NA	TRBJ1-3	NA	TRBV14	CASSQDEGVDSGNTIYF	TGTGCCAGCAGCCAAGATGAGGGGGTTGACTCTGGAAACACCATATATTTT
TRBD2	TRBJ2-1	NA	TRBV2	CASRGTSGMGEQFF	TGTGCCAGCAGGGGGACTAGCGGGATGGGTGAGCAGTTCTTC
NA	TRBJ1-5	few	TRBV19	CASSIWGGVRNQPQHF	TGTGCCAGTAGTATATGGGGAGGGGTTCGCAATCAGCCCCAGCATTTT
NA	TRBJ1-4	once	TRBV30	CAWNRQTVNEKLFF	TGTGCCTGGAATCGACAGACCGTTAATGAAAAACTGTTTTTT
TRBD2	TRBJ2-5	NA	TRBV7-7	CASSPRLAPPETQYF	TGTGCCAGCAGCCCCAGACTAGCCCCACCCGAAACCCAGTACTTC
NA	TRBJ1-2	NA	TRBV4-1	CASSHRWTDYGYTF	TGCGCCAGCAGCCACCGCTGGACAGACTATGGCTACACCTTC
NA	TRBJ2-7	NA	TRBV5-4	CASSLNTYEQYF	TGTGCCAGCAGCTTGAATACCTACGAGCAGTACTTC
NA	TRBJ2-3	NA	TRBV30	CAWSSGGTDTQYF	TGTGCCTGGAGTTCCGGCGGGACAGATACGCAGTATTTT
TRBD2	TRBJ2-7	NA	TRBV7-8	CASSLAALASGRSYEQYF	TGTGCCAGCAGCTTAGCGGCATTAGCTAGCGGGAGATCCTACGAGCAGTACTTC
NA	TRBJ1-5	NA	TRBV7-2	CASSGGEGQPQHF	TGTGCCAGCAGTGGAGGGGAGGGTCAGCCCCAGCATTTT
TRBD2	TRBJ2-2	once	TRBV9	CASSTILAKNTGELFF	TGTGCCAGCAGCACCATACTAGCGAAGAACACCGGGGAGCTGTTTTTT
NA	TRBJ2-3	few	TRBV9	CASTFREGGLGDTQYF	TGTGCCAGCACCTTCAGGGAGGGGGGGCTCGGAGATACGCAGTATTTT
NA	TRBJ2-4	NA	TRBV2	CASSSGPKIDIQYF	TGTGCCAGCAGTTCAGGTCCGAAAATAGACATTCAGTACTTC
NA	TRBJ2-1	NA	TRBV20-1	CSAPMGVEQFF	TGCAGTGCACCGATGGGCGTTGAGCAGTTCTTC
NA	TRBJ2-5	NA	TRBV19	CASSTGGLETQYF	TGTGCCAGTAGTACGGGGGGCTTAGAGACCCAGTACTTC
NA	TRBJ1-4	once	TRBV5-1	CASSADGLRDEKLFF	TGCGCCAGCAGCGCCGACGGGTTACGGGATGAAAAACTGTTTTTT
NA	TRBJ2-7	NA	TRBV5-1	CASSPSVAEQYF	TGCGCCAGCAGTCCTAGCGTCGCCGAGCAGTACTTC
NA	TRBJ2-1	NA	TRBV21-1	CASSTRPGTGGGEQFF	TGTGCCAGCAGCACTCGTCCCGGGACAGGGGGCGGTGAGCAGTTCTTC
TRBD1	TRBJ2-7	NA	TRBV15	CATSRAPGQLYEQYF	TGTGCCACCAGCAGAGCCCCGGGACAGCTCTACGAGCAGTACTTC
TRBD1	TRBJ1-6	NA	TRBV7-8	CASSTWTGSSYNSPLHF	TGTGCCAGCAGCACCTGGACAGGGAGCTCCTATAATTCACCCCTCCACTTT
NA	TRBJ1-1	NA	TRBV7-9	CASGDQVNTEAFF	TGTGCTTCAGGGGATCAGGTGAACACTGAAGCTTTCTTT
NA	TRBJ2-7	NA	TRBV21-1	CASRDGTSGKHDYEQYF	TGTGCCAGCAGAGACGGGACTAGCGGGAAGCACGACTACGAGCAGTACTTC
NA	TRBJ1-1	NA	TRBV11-3	CASSPRQTVRNTEAFF	TGTGCCAGCAGCCCAAGACAGACGGTCCGGAACACTGAAGCTTTCTTT
NA	TRBJ2-3	NA	TRBV4-1	CASSQEWAGWGDTQYF	TGCGCCAGCAGCCAAGAGTGGGCAGGGTGGGGAGATACGCAGTATTTT
NA	TRBJ2-7	NA	TRBV9	CASSVGSGHPSYEQYF	TGTGCCAGCAGCGTGGGTAGCGGACATCCCTCCTACGAGCAGTACTTC
TRBD2	TRBJ2-1	few	TRBV5-1	CASSLGTSGRGSYNEQFF	TGCGCCAGCAGCTTGGGGACTAGCGGGAGGGGCTCCTACAATGAGCAGTTCTTC
TRBD2	TRBJ2-5	NA	TRBV6-2/TRBV6-3	CASSYIGGSLPVETQYF	TGTGCCAGCAGTTACATCGGGGGGTCCCTCCCGGTCGAGACCCAGTACTTC
TRBD1	TRBJ2-1	NA	TRBV5-1	CASSFTGGNEQFF	TGCGCCAGCAGCTTTACAGGGGGCAATGAGCAGTTCTTC
NA	TRBJ1-1	NA	TRBV5-1	CASSLASLGMNTEAFF	TGCGCCAGCAGCTTGGCCTCGCTAGGTATGAACACTGAAGCTTTCTTT
TRBD2	TRBJ2-1	NA	TRBV3-1/TRBV3-2	CASSQIGLAGGVFYNEQFF	TGTGCCAGCAGCCAAATCGGACTAGCGGGGGGAGTTTTCTACAATGAGCAGTTCTTC
TRBD1	TRBJ2-6	NA	TRBV30	CAWSVQGAAGANVLTF	TGTGCCTGGAGTGTACAGGGGGCTGCTGGGGCCAACGTCCTGACTTTC
NA	TRBJ1-1	NA	TRBV7-3	CASSLMRAGNTEAFF	TGTGCCAGCAGCTTAATGCGGGCCGGGAACACTGAAGCTTTCTTT
NA	TRBJ1-6	once	TRBV9	CASNNAGGSGSPLHF	TGTGCCAGCAACAATGCGGGGGGTTCGGGTTCACCCCTCCACTTT
NA	TRBJ1-1	NA	TRBV9	CASSVVPGSAENTEAFF	TGTGCCAGCAGCGTAGTACCTGGGAGTGCGGAGAACACTGAAGCTTTCTTT
TRBD1	TRBJ1-2	NA	TRBV12-5	CASGLVREGATALANYGYTF	TGTGCTAGTGGTTTGGTACGAGAGGGGGCCACCGCCTTAGCTAACTATGGCTACACCTTC
TRBD1	TRBJ2-5	NA	TRBV11-3	CASSPDREETQYF	TGTGCCAGCAGCCCGGACAGGGAAGAGACCCAGTACTTC
TRBD2	TRBJ2-1	NA	TRBV6-5	CASSYSGGSVEQFF	TGTGCCAGCAGTTACTCCGGCGGGAGCGTTGAGCAGTTCTTC
NA	TRBJ2-1	NA	TRBV4-1	CASSQEAGPSYNEQFF	TGCGCCAGCAGCCAAGAGGCGGGGCCCTCCTACAATGAGCAGTTCTTC
NA	TRBJ1-2	few	TRBV27	CASSLNMIGRANYGYTF	TGTGCCAGCAGTTTAAACATGATAGGGAGAGCTAACTATGGCTACACCTTC
NA	TRBJ1-6	many	TRBV5-1	CASSIDRGFDSPLHF	TGCGCCAGCAGTATCGACCGGGGGTTCGATTCACCCCTCCACTTT